This TCR beta chain was recorded in a study of blood T cell repertoires in COVID-19. As for the study in general: The study drew acute and convalescent COVID-19 samples from the United States, Italy and Spain. Sources were T cells, B-cell-depleted T cells, or PBMCs; the material itself was cDNA or gDNA.

Original data processing: Nucleated cell counts were estimated from reference gene primer amplification. Repertoires were generated with immunoSEQ multiplex PCR, while TCRdb's copy carries only in-frame clones and drops some. The D gene and trimming were derived from the DNA, and the V and J assignments and clone size from that table. The profile shows about 46,000 clones, less than 85% of them singletons. The sample comprised peripheral blood. The receptor was derived from a man between 60 and 75 years old with acute or convalescent COVID-19.

In nucleotides, the CDR3 is TGTGCCAGCAGCCCGCCGGGACAGGGTGAAGCTTTCTTT. As protein: CASSPPGQGEAFF. The chain has TRBV3-1 (or the pseudogene TRBV3-2) and TRBJ1-1; 9 bases align to TRBD1. Per the germline V gene, CDR1 is LGHDT and CDR2 is YNNKEL (reference sequence). The CDR3 loop spans 13 amino acids. The trim removed 4 bases at V and 7 bases at J, leaving 4 bases unmatched.